Shown below are 20 T cell receptor beta chains from a single sample sequenced in a study of spatial heterogeneity in lung cancer. Study-wide results and limits: Tracking of tumor mutation counts was seen in expanded intratumoral alpha and beta TCR counts.

These receptors' antigens are unknown. Time point here: sample taken at primary tumor resection. TCRdb re-derived calls from the 5' RACE reads in MiXCR, one entry per CDR3 protein. The table lists some 8,700 distinct CDR3 sequences, around 5.4% of them singletons. The sample consisted of lung tumor tissue, taken at surgery. Receptors were obtained from a male donor with early-stage non-small cell lung cancer.

The table lists this clonotype with many counts. The chain joins TRBV2 to TRBJ1-1; D is possibly TRBD1 (6 bases). The CDR3 has 14 residues. V dropped 2 bases and J dropped 0 bases, with 7 bases sitting between them. The germline V gene has CDR1 SNHLY and CDR2 FYNNEI. The CDR3 reads CASSETGMNTEAFF. As DNA, the CDR3 is TGTGCCAGCAGTGAAACAGGGATGAACACTGAAGCTTTCTTT.

In its sample, this clonotype was seen a few times. V usage is TRBV7-9 and J usage is TRBJ1-4, with D tentatively TRBD1 (6 bases). Per the germline V gene, CDR1 is SEHNR and CDR2 is FQNEAQ (reference sequence). CDR3 length: 13 amino acids. V shed 4 bases and J shed 7 bases, with 10 bases lying between them. CDR3 in amino acids: CASSSGQLEKLFF. The CDR3 DNA sequence: TGTGCCAGCAGCTCCGGACAGCTTGAAAAACTGTTTTTT.

J is TRBJ2-2 and V is TRBV4-3, with 13 bases fitting TRBD2. From germline, CDR1 is LGHNA and CDR2 YSLEER. V was pared by 3 bases and J by 6 bases, with 4 bases of the junction left unmatched. The CDR3 is made up of 16 amino acids. The CDR3, as DNA: TGCGCCAGCAGCCAGCGGACTAGCGGGAGATCCGGGGAGCTGTTTTTT. It is translated as CASSQRTSGRSGELFF.

Only a few counts were recorded for this clonotype. The DNA of the CDR3 is TGTGCCAGCAGTAGGAGGACAGGGGACGCTGAAGCTTTCTTT. Its translation is CASSRRTGDAEAFF. The chain joins TRBV6-5 to TRBJ1-1; 9 nucleotides match TRBD1. From germline, CDR1 is MNHEY and CDR2 SVGAGI. This CDR3 is 14 amino acids long. Losses at the gene ends were 5 bases for V and 6 bases for J; bases not matched to a gene: 7.

This clonotype was found a few times. J is TRBJ2-5 and V is TRBV19; the match to TRBD2 covers 10 bases. Trimming took 7 bases from V and 4 from J; bases not matched to a gene: 6. Germline V CDR1 and CDR2: LNHDA, SQIVND (reference sequence). CDR3 length: 14 residues. CDR3 sequence reads: CASMGTSAGETQYF. CDR3 DNA sequence: TGTGCCAGTATGGGGACTAGCGCCGGAGAGACCCAGTACTTC. Using reference TRBV19 and TRBJ2-5 for the parts outside the CDR3, the full variable domain is DGGITQSPKYLFRKEGQNVTLSCEQNLNHDAMYWYRQDPGQGLRLIYYSQIVNDFQKGDIAEGYSVSREKKESFPLTVTSAQKNPTAFYLCASMGTSAGETQYFGPGTRLLVL.

The chain combines TRBV5-1 with TRBJ2-7; 9 bases align to TRBD1. From germline, CDR1 is SGHRS and CDR2 YFSETQ. The CDR3 has 15 residues. V dropped 4 bases and J dropped 1; count of bases not matched to a gene: 6. For the CDR3, the DNA is TGCGCCAGCAGCATCACCGGGACAGGGTCCTACGAGCAGTACTTC. Encoded protein: CASSITGTGSYEQYF.

The chain uses TRBV7-6 and TRBJ1-1; a possible D gene is TRBD1 (5 bases). V was cut by 5 bases and J by 0 bases, with 16 bases left in between. CDR3 length: 16 amino acids. Germline V gene data show CDR1 as SGHVS and CDR2 as FNYEAQ. Here the CDR3 DNA reads TGTGCCAGCAGCCAGCGCCCGGGGCCGATGAACACTGAAGCTTTCTTT. Protein: CASSQRPGPMNTEAFF.

This clonotype was observed many times. For the CDR3, the DNA is TGCGCCAGCAAAACGGCAGGGGGCTTAAATTCACCCCTCCACTTT. Translated, it gives CASKTAGGLNSPLHF. The rearrangement uses TRBV10-2 and TRBJ1-6, with 8 bases lining up with TRBD1. Germline loops: CDR1 WSHSY, CDR2 SAAADI. Unmatched junction bases numbered 9, after V lost 7 bases and J lost 7 bases. The CDR3 covers 15 residues.

This clonotype was recorded many times. The gene calls are TRBV30 and TRBJ2-6; D is ambiguous. Per germline, CDR1 GTSNPN and CDR2 SVGIG (reference sequence). The CDR3 loop spans 14 amino acids. Trimming cost V 0 bases and J 1 base, with 4 bases left between them. The DNA for the CDR3 is TGTGCCTGGAGTGTACAGTCTGGGGCCAACGTCCTGACTTTC. As protein: CAWSVQSGANVLTF.

This clonotype was found many times. V gene TRBV10-3 combines with J gene TRBJ2-5, with 9 nucleotides matching TRBD1. Germline CDR1 reads ENHRY; CDR2 reads SYGVKD. V was clipped by 6 bases and J by 2 bases; unmatched bases: 4. The length of the CDR3 is 14 residues. The CDR3 reads CAISRGTGQETQYF. CDR3 DNA: TGTGCCATCAGCCGAGGGACAGGGCAAGAGACCCAGTACTTC.

This clonotype came up many times. The chain combines TRBV6-2 or TRBV6-3 with TRBJ2-5; 7 bases match TRBD1. The CDR3 has 14 amino acids. Per germline, CDR1 MNHEY and CDR2 SVGEGT. J gave up 5 bases and V 5 bases, and 8 bases lay outside the gene matches. The CDR3 sequence is CASSRTGSGETQYF. As DNA, the CDR3 is TGTGCCAGCAGTAGGACAGGCTCTGGGGAGACCCAGTACTTC.

In its sample, this clonotype ranks as medium-sized. CDR3 protein: CAISELGTGGDSGYTF. The CDR3 DNA reads as TGTGCCATCAGTGAGCTTGGGACAGGGGGCGACTCCGGCTACACCTTC. The chain carries TRBV10-3 and TRBJ1-2, with TRBD1 identical over 12 bases. The CDR3 sequence is 16 residues long. The V segment lost 2 bases and the J segment 8 bases; nucleotides outside the gene matches: 9. In germline, CDR1 is ENHRY, CDR2 SYGVKD.

At least ten counts were recorded for this clonotype. The rearrangement uses TRBV5-5 and TRBJ2-7, with 8 nucleotides matching TRBD1. After removal of 2 bases from V and 7 bases from J, the junction contained 8 bases not matched to a gene. The CDR3 has 14 amino acids. CDR1 SGHKS and CDR2 YYEKEE come from the germline V gene (reference sequence). In nucleotides, the CDR3 is TGTGCCAGCAGCTTTGGACAGGGTCTAGGGGAGCAGTACTTC. This gives the protein CASSFGQGLGEQYF.

This clonotype came up a few times. The rearrangement joins TRBV20-1 to TRBJ2-5, with D maybe TRBD2 (5 bases). This CDR3 has 12 amino acids. V was clipped by 5 bases and J by 1 base, with 8 bases between them. Per the germline V gene, CDR1 is DFQATT and CDR2 is SNEGSKA (reference sequence). CDR3 amino acids: CSALAGQETQYF. The CDR3 DNA reads TGCAGTGCTCTAGCAGGCCAAGAGACCCAGTACTTC.

This clonotype was found a few times. CDR3 nucleotide sequence: TGTGCCAGCAGCAGCAGGACGGGGATGAACACTGAAGCTTTCTTT. Protein sequence: CASSSRTGMNTEAFF. The chain links TRBV5-4 to TRBJ1-1; D not certain. Germline V gene sequence: CDR1 SGHNT, CDR2 YYREEE (reference sequence). This CDR3 contains 15 residues. Deletions cut 4 bases from V and 0 bases from J, with 13 bases between.

In this sample, this clonotype turned up many times. The rearrangement uses TRBV6-6 and TRBJ1-5; a possible D gene is TRBD1 (6 bases). Germline loops: CDR1 MNHNY, CDR2 SVGAGI (reference sequence). V was pared by 4 bases and J by 3 bases, with 16 bases between. There are 16 residues in the CDR3. The CDR3 DNA follows: TGTGCCAGCAGTTTGATCCCAGGGGCCCACAATCAGCCCCAGCATTTT. This gives the protein CASSLIPGAHNQPQHF.

This clonotype is judged medium-sized. The chain employs TRBV19 and TRBJ2-3; unclear D gene. This CDR3 has 13 residues. Trimming left V 1 base short and J 1 base short, with 3 bases between. Looked up from germline, CDR1 is LNHDA and CDR2 is SQIVND (reference sequence). The CDR3 coding sequence is TGTGCCAGTAGTATAGGCGGCACAGATACGCAGTATTTT. Translation gives CASSIGGTDTQYF.

In this sample, this clonotype turned up many times. The DNA for the CDR3 is TGTGCCAGCAGAGAGGGGCGGGGCCGCTCTGGGGCCAACGTCCTGACTTTC. Protein: CASREGRGRSGANVLTF. The rearrangement links TRBV7-2 to TRBJ2-6; TRBD2 is a possible D gene (6 bases). Germline CDR1 reads SGHTA; CDR2 reads FQGNSA. The CDR3 sequence is 17 residues long. Trimming removed 6 bases at V and 0 bases at J, with 15 bases between.

This clonotype has only a few counts. A read error is possible here, since a much larger clone lies one base away. V is TRBV29-1 and J is TRBJ2-7, with a possible D match to TRBD1 (5 bases). Germline CDR1 is SQVTM and CDR2 is ANQGSEA. The length of the CDR3 is 13 residues. Deletions cut 7 bases from V and 2 bases from J, with 15 bases between. DNA of the CDR3: TGCAGCGCCCAAGGGGCCACAGCCTACGAGCAGTACTTC. The encoded protein is CSAQGATAYEQYF.

This clonotype was observed at least ten times. The V gene is TRBV5-1, the J gene TRBJ2-5, with TRBD1 as a possible D gene (6 bases). The germline gives CDR1 SGHRS, CDR2 YFSETQ. The CDR3 consists of 13 residues. V lost 0 bases and J 4 bases, leaving 7 bases between the germline ends. DNA for the CDR3: TGCGCCAGCAGCTTGGACAGGGCAGAGACCCAGTACTTC. Protein: CASSLDRAETQYF.